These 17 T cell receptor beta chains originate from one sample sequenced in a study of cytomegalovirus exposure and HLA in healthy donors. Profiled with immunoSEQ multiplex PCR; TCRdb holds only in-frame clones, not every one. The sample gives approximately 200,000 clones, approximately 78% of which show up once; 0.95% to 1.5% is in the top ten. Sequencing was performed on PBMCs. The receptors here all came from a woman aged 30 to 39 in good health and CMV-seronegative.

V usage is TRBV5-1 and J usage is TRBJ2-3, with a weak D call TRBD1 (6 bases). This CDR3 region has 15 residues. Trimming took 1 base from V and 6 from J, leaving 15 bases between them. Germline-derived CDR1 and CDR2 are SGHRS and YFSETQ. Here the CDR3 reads CASSLSQGSLDTQYF. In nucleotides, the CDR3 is TGCGCCAGCAGCTTGAGTCAGGGGAGTCTGGATACGCAGTATTTT.

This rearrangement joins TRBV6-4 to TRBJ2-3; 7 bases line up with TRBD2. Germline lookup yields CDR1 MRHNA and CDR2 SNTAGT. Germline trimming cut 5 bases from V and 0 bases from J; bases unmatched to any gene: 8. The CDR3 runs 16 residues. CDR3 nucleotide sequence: TGTGCCAGCAGTCCCGGGGGGAGCGGTAGCACAGATACGCAGTATTTT. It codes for CASSPGGSGSTDTQYF.

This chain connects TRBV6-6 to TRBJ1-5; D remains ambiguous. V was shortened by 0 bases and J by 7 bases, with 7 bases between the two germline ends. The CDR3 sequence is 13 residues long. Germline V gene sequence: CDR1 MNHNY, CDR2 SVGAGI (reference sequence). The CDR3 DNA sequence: TGTGCCAGCAGTTACTCGGTGGCACAGCCCCAGCATTTT. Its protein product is CASSYSVAQPQHF.

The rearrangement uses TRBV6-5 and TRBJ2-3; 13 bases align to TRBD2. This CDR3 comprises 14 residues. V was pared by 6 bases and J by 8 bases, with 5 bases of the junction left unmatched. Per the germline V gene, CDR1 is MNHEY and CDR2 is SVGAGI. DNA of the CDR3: TGTGCCAGCAGCCGAGGGACTAGCGGGGTTACGCAGTATTTT. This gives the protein CASSRGTSGVTQYF.

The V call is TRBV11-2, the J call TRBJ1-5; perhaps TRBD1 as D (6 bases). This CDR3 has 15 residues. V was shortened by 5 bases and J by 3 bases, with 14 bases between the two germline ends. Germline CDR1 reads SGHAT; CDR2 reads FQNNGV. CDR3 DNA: TGTGCCAGCAGCCAAGGGGGGGCCCTCAATCAGCCCCAGCATTTT. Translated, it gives CASSQGGALNQPQHF. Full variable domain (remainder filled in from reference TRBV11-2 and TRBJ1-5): EAGVAQSPRYKIIEKRQSVAFWCNPISGHATLYWYQQILGQGPKLLIQFQNNGVVDDSQLPKDRFSAERLKGVDSTLKIQPAKLEDSAVYLCASSQGGALNQPQHFGDGTRLSIL.

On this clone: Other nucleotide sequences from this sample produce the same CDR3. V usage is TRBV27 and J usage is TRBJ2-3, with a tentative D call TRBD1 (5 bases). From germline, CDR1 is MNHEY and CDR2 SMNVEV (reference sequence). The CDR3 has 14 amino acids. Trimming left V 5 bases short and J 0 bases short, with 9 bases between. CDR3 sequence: CASSRQTSTDTQYF. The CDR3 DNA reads TGTGCCAGCAGTCGACAGACTAGCACAGATACGCAGTATTTT.

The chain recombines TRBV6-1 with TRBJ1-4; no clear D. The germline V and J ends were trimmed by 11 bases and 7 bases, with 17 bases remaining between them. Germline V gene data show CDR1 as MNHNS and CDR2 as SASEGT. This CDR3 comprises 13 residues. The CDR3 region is CAVSHNRGEKLFF. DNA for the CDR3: TGTGCCGTTTCACACAACCGAGGTGAAAAACTGTTTTTT.

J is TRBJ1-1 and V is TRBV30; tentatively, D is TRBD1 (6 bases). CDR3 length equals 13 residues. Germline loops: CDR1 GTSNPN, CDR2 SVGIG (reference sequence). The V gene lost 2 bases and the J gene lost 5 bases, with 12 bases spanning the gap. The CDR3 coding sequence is TGTGCCTGGAGTTTAGGGGGAAGGACTGAAGCTTTCTTT. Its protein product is CAWSLGGRTEAFF.

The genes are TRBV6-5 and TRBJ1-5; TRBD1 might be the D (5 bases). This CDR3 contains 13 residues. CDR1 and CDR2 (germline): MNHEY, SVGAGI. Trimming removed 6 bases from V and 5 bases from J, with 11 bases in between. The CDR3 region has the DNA TGTGCCAGCAGACAGGTACGGGATCAGCCCCAGCATTTT. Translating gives CASRQVRDQPQHF.

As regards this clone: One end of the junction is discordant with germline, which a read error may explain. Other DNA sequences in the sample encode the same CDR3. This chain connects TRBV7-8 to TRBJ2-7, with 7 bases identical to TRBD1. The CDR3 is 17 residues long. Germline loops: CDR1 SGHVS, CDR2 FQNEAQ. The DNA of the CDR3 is TGTGCCAGCAGCTACAGAGGGACAGCTTCTAGCTCCTACGAGCAATACTTC. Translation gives CASSYRGTASSSYEQYF.

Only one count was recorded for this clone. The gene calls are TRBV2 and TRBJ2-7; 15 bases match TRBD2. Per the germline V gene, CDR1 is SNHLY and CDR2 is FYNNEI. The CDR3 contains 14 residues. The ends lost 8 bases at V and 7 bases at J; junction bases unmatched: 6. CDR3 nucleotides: TGTGCCAGCGGCGGGACTAGCGGGAGGTCAGAGCAGTACTTC. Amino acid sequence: CASGGTSGRSEQYF.

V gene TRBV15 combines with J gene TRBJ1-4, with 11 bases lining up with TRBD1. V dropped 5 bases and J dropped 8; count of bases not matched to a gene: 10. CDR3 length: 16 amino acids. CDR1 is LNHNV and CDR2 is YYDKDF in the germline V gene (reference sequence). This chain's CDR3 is CATSRGPDRGREKLFF. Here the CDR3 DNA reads TGTGCCACCAGCCGTGGACCGGACAGGGGGCGAGAAAAACTGTTTTTT. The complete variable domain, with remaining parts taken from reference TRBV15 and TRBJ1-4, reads DAMVIQNPRYQVTQFGKPVTLSCSQTLNHNVMYWYQQKSSQAPKLLFHYYDKDFNNEADTPDNFQSRRPNTSFCFLDIRSPGLGDTAMYLCATSRGPDRGREKLFFGSGTQLSVL.

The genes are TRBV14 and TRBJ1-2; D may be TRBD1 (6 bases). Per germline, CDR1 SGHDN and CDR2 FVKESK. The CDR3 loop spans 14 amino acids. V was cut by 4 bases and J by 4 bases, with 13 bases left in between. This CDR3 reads CASSLMIGGYGYTF. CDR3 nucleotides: TGTGCCAGCAGCCTTATGATAGGGGGCTATGGCTACACCTTC.

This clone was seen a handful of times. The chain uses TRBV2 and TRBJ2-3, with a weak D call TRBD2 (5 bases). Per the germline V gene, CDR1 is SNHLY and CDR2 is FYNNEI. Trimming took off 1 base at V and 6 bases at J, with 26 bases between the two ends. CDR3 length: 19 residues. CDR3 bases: TGTGCCAGCAGTGAAGGAGCAGTCCCCGCCGTGCCCGGCGGGGATACGCAGTATTTT. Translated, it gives CASSEGAVPAVPGGDTQYF.

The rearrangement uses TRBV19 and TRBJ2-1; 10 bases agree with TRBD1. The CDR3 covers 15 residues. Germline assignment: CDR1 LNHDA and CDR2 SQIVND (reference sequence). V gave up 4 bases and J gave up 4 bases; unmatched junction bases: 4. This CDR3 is CASSTGDRGYNEQFF. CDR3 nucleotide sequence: TGTGCCAGTAGTACGGGGGACAGGGGATACAATGAGCAGTTCTTC.

Here the CDR3 reads CASSLGQTETQYF. CDR3 DNA sequence: TGTGCCAGCTCACTGGGACAGACAGAGACCCAGTACTTC. The chain links TRBV18 to TRBJ2-5; 7 bases align to TRBD1. CDR3 size: 13 residues. Unmatched junction bases numbered 3, after V lost 4 bases and J lost 4 bases. From germline, CDR1 is KGHSH and CDR2 LQKENI.

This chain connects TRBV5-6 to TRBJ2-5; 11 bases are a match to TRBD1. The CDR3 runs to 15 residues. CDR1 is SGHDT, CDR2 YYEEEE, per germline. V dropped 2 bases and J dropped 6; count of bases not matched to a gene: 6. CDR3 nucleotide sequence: TGTGCCAGCAGCTTTAGGACAGGGGGCATACAGACCCAGTACTTC. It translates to CASSFRTGGIQTQYF. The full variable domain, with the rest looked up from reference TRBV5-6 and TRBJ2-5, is DAGVTQSPTHLIKTRGQQVTLRCSPKSGHDTVSWYQQALGQGPQFIFQYYEEEERQRGNFPDRFSGHQFPNYSSELNVNALLLGDSALYLCASSFRTGGIQTQYFGPGTRLLVL.